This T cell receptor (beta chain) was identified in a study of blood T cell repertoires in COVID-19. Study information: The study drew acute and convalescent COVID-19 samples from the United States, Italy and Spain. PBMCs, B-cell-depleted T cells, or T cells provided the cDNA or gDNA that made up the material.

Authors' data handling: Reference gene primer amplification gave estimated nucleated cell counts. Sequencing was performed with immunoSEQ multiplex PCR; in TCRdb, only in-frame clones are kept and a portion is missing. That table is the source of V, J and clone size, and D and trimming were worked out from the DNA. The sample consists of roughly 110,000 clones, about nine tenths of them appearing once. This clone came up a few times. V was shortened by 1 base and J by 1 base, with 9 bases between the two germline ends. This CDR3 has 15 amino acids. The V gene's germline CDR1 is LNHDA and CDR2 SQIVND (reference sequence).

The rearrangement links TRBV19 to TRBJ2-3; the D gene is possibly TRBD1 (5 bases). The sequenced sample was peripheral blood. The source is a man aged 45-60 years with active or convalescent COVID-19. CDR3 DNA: TGTGCCAGTAGTATAGGGCAGGGCGGCACAGATACGCAGTATTTT. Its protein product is CASSIGQGGTDTQYF.